Detailed here is one T cell receptor beta chain. These data come from a study of shared clonotypes between healthy human individuals. Original processing notes: Filtering differed since immunoSEQ provided only junctions, with no quality scores. The table came from immunoSEQ multiplex PCR; TCRdb's copy has only in-frame clones and leaves some out. From that table come the V and J calls and clone size; the DNA was used to work out D and trimming. Of roughly 330,000 clones in the sample, about 74% were seen once. The TCR comes from a man under 40 in good health. The sample comprised memory CD4+ T cells sorted from blood. This sample's subset: CD45RA-negative fraction.

CDR3 coding DNA: TGTGCCAGCAGCGGACGACTAGCGGGAGTTCTCGGGGAGCTGTTTTTT. Protein product: CASSGRLAGVLGELFF. The chain joins TRBV7-8 to TRBJ2-2; 12 bases map to TRBD2. The CDR3 is 16 amino acids. With 5 bases clipped from V and 7 bases from J, the junction kept 8 bases outside the gene matches. In germline, CDR1 is SGHVS, CDR2 FQNEAQ.